This passage covers 27 T cell receptor beta chains from one sample sequenced in a study of response to subunit inactivated influenza vaccine. One entry per CDR3 protein results from TCRdb running MiXCR on the RT-PCR reads. Here the sample spans fewer than 550,000 distinct CDR3 sequences, 25% being singletons. The starting material was CD4+ T cells sorted from PBMCs, obtained 5 days after vaccination. These receptor sequences come from a man aged 50-59 years who received an inactivated influenza vaccine.

The table lists this clonotype with a few counts. The chain combines TRBV12-3 or TRBV12-4 with TRBJ2-1; 10 nucleotides align to TRBD2. CDR3 length equals 16 residues. V was clipped by 7 bases and J by 7 bases; unmatched bases: 13. CDR3 sequence reads: CASTIERLAGVNEQFF. As DNA, the CDR3 is TGTGCCAGCACCATAGAGAGGCTAGCGGGAGTGAATGAGCAGTTCTTC.

In its sample, this clonotype was seen a few times. The gene calls are TRBV20-1 and TRBJ2-1; D tentatively reads TRBD1 or TRBD2 (5 bases each). The V and J ends lost 5 bases and 0 bases respectively, with 14 bases between them. This CDR3 comprises 15 residues. Germline-derived CDR1 and CDR2 are DFQATT and SNEGSKA (reference sequence). DNA of the CDR3: TGCAGTGCTCTCATGGGGACCAGCTCCTACAATGAGCAGTTCTTC. It yields the protein CSALMGTSSYNEQFF.

The rearrangement links TRBV7-2 to TRBJ2-5, with 10 bases lining up with TRBD2. Germline CDR1 and CDR2: SGHTA and FQGNSA. The CDR3 covers 17 residues. V lost 0 bases to trimming and J lost 4 bases; unmatched junction nucleotides: 8. This CDR3 is CASSLARLAGVVETQYF. The CDR3 DNA follows: TGTGCCAGCAGCTTAGCGAGGCTAGCGGGAGTCGTAGAGACCCAGTACTTC.

This clonotype has a handful of counts. The V gene is TRBV29-1, the J gene TRBJ2-3; no definite D call. Germline V gene sequence: CDR1 SQVTM, CDR2 ANQGSEA. V was pared by 3 bases and J by 0 bases, with 7 bases between. The CDR3 consists of 13 residues. In nucleotides, the CDR3 is TGCAGCGTTGAGCCGAGGAGCACAGATACGCAGTATTTT. Translated, it gives CSVEPRSTDTQYF.

This clonotype was seen more than once but under ten times. The chain carries TRBV4-3 and TRBJ1-1, with D maybe TRBD1 (5 bases). CDR3 length: 15 residues. V was clipped by 0 bases and J by 4 bases, with 12 bases between them. Germline values: CDR1 LGHNA, CDR2 YSLEER. Written as DNA, the CDR3 is TGCGCCAGCAGCCAAGAGGTCCAGGGTATCACTGAAGCTTTCTTT. Amino acid sequence: CASSQEVQGITEAFF.

CDR3: CASSQGGQGYYGYTF. Here the CDR3 DNA reads TGTGCCAGCAGCCAAGGGGGCCAGGGATACTATGGCTACACCTTC. The rearrangement links TRBV3-1 to TRBJ1-2; tentative D call: TRBD1 (5 bases). V dropped 1 base and J dropped 3 bases, with 12 bases sitting between them. The CDR3 totals 15 residues. Germline assignment: CDR1 LGHDT and CDR2 YNNKEL (reference sequence).

A few counts support this clonotype. The chain joins TRBV27 to TRBJ2-7, with D perhaps TRBD2 (6 bases). Per germline, CDR1 MNHEY and CDR2 SMNVEV (reference sequence). The V end was cut by 7 bases, the J end by 0 bases, with 13 bases between. CDR3 length equals 14 residues. The CDR3 bases are TGTGCCAGCAAGCGGGCGGGAAGCTCCTACGAGCAGTACTTC. Protein sequence: CASKRAGSSYEQYF.

This clonotype was seen only a few times. V gene TRBV28 combines with J gene TRBJ2-3, with 10 nucleotides matching TRBD2. The CDR3 totals 19 residues. The V segment lost 2 bases and the J segment 3 bases; nucleotides outside the gene matches: 14. From germline, CDR1 is MDHEN and CDR2 SYDVKM. The DNA for the CDR3 is TGTGCCAGCAGTTTAATCCCTAGCGGGAGAGGAGGGGCAACAGATACGCAGTATTTT. Translation: CASSLIPSGRGGATDTQYF.

This clonotype was detected many times. The chain uses TRBV20-1 and TRBJ2-1, with TRBD2 identical over 7 bases. Germline V gene sequence: CDR1 DFQATT, CDR2 SNEGSKA (reference sequence). This CDR3 is 20 amino acids long. J was trimmed by 0 bases and V by 0 bases; bases with no gene match: 17. CDR3 residues: CSARDQKPGGLTSSYNEQFF. CDR3 nucleotide sequence: TGCAGTGCTAGAGATCAAAAACCGGGAGGCCTAACGAGCTCCTACAATGAGCAGTTCTTC.

The gene calls are TRBV4-2 and TRBJ2-2; 9 bases are shared with TRBD2. Germline loops: CDR1 LGHNA, CDR2 YNFKEQ. With 3 bases clipped from V and 1 base from J, the junction kept 3 bases outside the gene matches. The CDR3 consists of 16 residues. For the CDR3, the DNA is TGTGCCAGCAGCCACCGACTAGCGGTGAACACCGGGGAGCTGTTTTTT. As protein: CASSHRLAVNTGELFF.

This clonotype was picked up many times. The V and J genes are TRBV29-1 and TRBJ2-1, with D possibly called TRBD1 or TRBD2 (7 bases each). Deletions cut 5 bases from V and 0 bases from J, with 20 bases between. Germline V gene data show CDR1 as SQVTM and CDR2 as ANQGSEA. The CDR3 is 17 amino acids. The CDR3 sequence is CSVRGAGGPFSYNEQFF. The CDR3 coding sequence is TGCAGCGTTCGGGGGGCAGGGGGGCCTTTCTCCTACAATGAGCAGTTCTTC.

This chain connects TRBV3-1 to TRBJ2-1; 7 bases fit TRBD2. The CDR3 contains 14 residues. Germline V gives CDR1 LGHDT, CDR2 YNNKEL (reference sequence). V was clipped by 4 bases and J by 3 bases; unmatched bases: 3. The CDR3 DNA reads as TGTGCCAGCAGCCCTCCTAGCGGCTACAATGAGCAGTTCTTC. Residues: CASSPPSGYNEQFF.

The chain is built from TRBV7-2 and TRBJ1-6; D ambiguous. Germline loops: CDR1 SGHTA, CDR2 FQGNSA. CDR3 length: 16 amino acids. V dropped 1 base and J dropped 4 bases, with 11 bases sitting between them. The CDR3 nucleotides read TGTGCCAGCAGCTTAGGTGGAGGCGGATATAATTCACCCCTCCACTTT. Translating gives CASSLGGGGYNSPLHF.

V gene TRBV3-1 combines with J gene TRBJ2-1; the match to TRBD1 covers 10 bases. V lost 4 bases and J lost 8; bases outside the gene matches: 11. The CDR3 runs 16 residues. Germline values: CDR1 LGHDT, CDR2 YNNKEL (reference sequence). CDR3 region: CASSPIRGTGVYEQFF. DNA of the CDR3: TGTGCCAGCAGCCCCATTAGAGGGACAGGGGTTTATGAGCAGTTCTTC.

The CDR3 reads CSAEDRGTDTQYF. CDR3 nucleotide sequence: TGCAGTGCAGAAGACAGGGGTACAGATACGCAGTATTTT. J is TRBJ2-3 and V is TRBV20-1; TRBD1 matches 8 bases. The germline V gene has CDR1 DFQATT and CDR2 SNEGSKA (reference sequence). The CDR3 runs to 13 residues. V lost 6 bases, J lost 3 bases, and 5 bases stayed unmatched.

This clonotype showed up just a few times. The chain uses TRBV30 and TRBJ1-5, with D perhaps matching TRBD1 (5 bases). Looked up from germline, CDR1 is GTSNPN and CDR2 is SVGIG (reference sequence). The CDR3 has 13 residues. Trimming stripped 2 bases from V and 2 bases from J, with 7 bases between. The CDR3 region is CAWSPGRNQPQHF. In DNA form, the CDR3 reads TGTGCCTGGAGTCCAGGGCGCAATCAGCCCCAGCATTTT. Filled out from reference TRBV30 and TRBJ1-5, the complete variable domain reads SQTIHQWPATLVQPVGSPLSLECTVEGTSNPNLYWYRQAAGRGLQLLFYSVGIGQISSEVPQNLSASRPQDRQFILSSKKLLLSDSGFYLCAWSPGRNQPQHFGDGTRLSIL.

The chain couples TRBV27 to TRBJ2-2; D assignment may be TRBD1 or TRBD2 (5 bases each). V was cut by 4 bases and J by 4 bases, with 16 bases left in between. Germline-derived CDR1 and CDR2 are MNHEY and SMNVEV (reference sequence). The CDR3 spans 16 residues. CDR3 sequence (DNA): TGTGCCAGCAGTTACGGGGATTTTAGGGGCACCGGGGAGCTGTTTTTT. This gives the protein CASSYGDFRGTGELFF.

The rearrangement links TRBV27 to TRBJ2-7; no definite D call. The length of the CDR3 is 13 residues. The germline gives CDR1 MNHEY, CDR2 SMNVEV (reference sequence). The V end lost 4 bases, the J end lost 5 bases, and 12 bases lay between the germline ends. For the CDR3, the DNA is TGTGCCAGCAGTTCCAACCGCCCGGACGAGCAGTACTTC. It translates to CASSSNRPDEQYF.

This clonotype was observed a single time. This chain uses TRBV7-9 with TRBJ2-3; 10 positions agree with TRBD2. The CDR3 totals 16 residues. Germline V gene data show CDR1 as SEHNR and CDR2 as FQNEAQ (reference sequence). The V gene end was trimmed by 5 bases and the J gene end by 6 bases; junction bases not matched to a gene: 11. The CDR3 reads CASSRGSGGAVDTQYF. CDR3 sequence (DNA): TGTGCCAGCAGCAGAGGCAGCGGGGGGGCGGTTGATACGCAGTATTTT.

On this clonotype: Likely a read error: the CDR3 ends without its conserved phenylalanine or tryptophan. No DNA is shown, since the ends of the CDR3 on it are uncertain; the CDR3 is the one TCRdb lists. The chain recombines TRBV12-3 or TRBV12-4 with TRBJ1-5; the listed D gene, TRBD1, was not tested against the DNA. The CDR3 sequence runs 11 residues, both termini included. CDR3: CASSYGTGLSY.

The chain has TRBV5-1 and TRBJ1-4; a possible D gene is TRBD1 (6 bases). CDR1 SGHRS and CDR2 YFSETQ come from the germline V gene. CDR3 length equals 17 residues. V dropped 0 bases and J dropped 4 bases, with 16 bases sitting between them. In nucleotides, the CDR3 is TGCGCCAGCAGCTTGGGTGGTCACGGACAGCGTAATGAAAAACTGTTTTTT. Translating it yields CASSLGGHGQRNEKLFF.

V is TRBV27 and J is TRBJ2-1; tentatively, D is TRBD2 (6 bases). The V end was cut by 6 bases, the J end by 4 bases, with 16 bases between. CDR3 length equals 15 residues. The germline gives CDR1 MNHEY, CDR2 SMNVEV (reference sequence). Here the CDR3 reads CASSPIRGSYNEQFF. In DNA, the CDR3 is TGTGCCAGCAGCCCTATCCGGGGGTCATACAATGAGCAGTTCTTC.

The chain links TRBV4-1 to TRBJ2-1; TRBD2 aligns across 10 bases. This CDR3 has 15 amino acids. V lost 3 bases and J lost 9; bases outside the gene matches: 8. Germline V gene lookup returns CDR1 MGHRA and CDR2 YSYEKL. CDR3 sequence: CASSQAGTSVGEQFF. The CDR3, as DNA: TGCGCCAGCAGCCAGGCCGGGACTAGCGTTGGTGAGCAGTTCTTC.

The chain has TRBV10-3 and TRBJ2-1, with D unresolved. The CDR3 covers 13 residues. The V end was cut by 0 bases, the J end by 6 bases, with 6 bases between. The V gene's germline CDR1 is ENHRY and CDR2 SYGVKD. CDR3 nucleotide sequence: TGTGCCATCAGTGAGTCTACAGTCAATGAGCAGTTCTTC. Translating gives CAISESTVNEQFF.

This chain connects TRBV6-1 to TRBJ1-1; D unresolved. Trimming stripped 0 bases from V and 1 base from J, with 12 bases between. This CDR3 comprises 16 residues. Per the germline V gene, CDR1 is MNHNS and CDR2 is SASEGT. DNA for the CDR3: TGTGCCAGCAGTGAAGCATTCGGCAGCAGGAACACTGAAGCTTTCTTT. Its translation: CASSEAFGSRNTEAFF.

The chain employs TRBV6-5 and TRBJ1-5, with D tentatively TRBD1 (5 bases). CDR3 length equals 13 residues. V lost 3 bases to trimming and J lost 9 bases, with 12 bases between them. Germline CDR1 MNHEY, CDR2 SVGAGI. The CDR3 DNA sequence: TGTGCCAGCAGTTATGGGCCGGGGCGGCCCCAGCATTTT. Translation gives CASSYGPGRPQHF.

This clonotype was counted ten times or more. The V call is TRBV3-1, the J call TRBJ2-5; TRBD2 might be the D (6 bases). CDR3 length: 13 residues. Germline V gene sequence: CDR1 LGHDT, CDR2 YNNKEL (reference sequence). The V end lost 4 bases, the J end lost 7 bases, and 13 bases lay between the germline ends. The DNA of the CDR3 is TGTGCCAGCAGCCCGGGACTGAAAGGGACCCAGTACTTC. Its protein is CASSPGLKGTQYF.